The 20 T cell receptor beta chains in this list originate from one sample, sequenced in a study of blood T cells in healthy people across ages. Sample-barcoded 5' priming and a J-beta primer mix drove a second PCR of roughly 7 to 11 cycles. MiXCR, run by TCRdb on the 5' RACE reads, gives a single entry per CDR3 protein. The table shows 1.4 million or so distinct CDR3 sequences, with roughly two fifths occurring only once. The specimen sequenced was blood. The receptors come from a woman aged 18-29 years in good health.

CDR3 nucleotide sequence: TGCGCCAGCAGCCATGGGACGGGACTATCCCGGGCCACTGAAGCTTTCTTT. Translating gives CASSHGTGLSRATEAFF. J is TRBJ1-1 and V is TRBV5-1; D possibly corresponds to TRBD1 (5 bases). Trimming took 4 bases from V and 4 from J, leaving 23 bases between them. The CDR3 has 17 amino acids. Germline CDR1 and CDR2: SGHRS and YFSETQ.

This clonotype was found a few times. The rearrangement links TRBV4-1 to TRBJ2-3; D gene uncertain. This CDR3 comprises 14 residues. Per germline, CDR1 MGHRA and CDR2 YSYEKL. The V end was cut by 2 bases, the J end by 6 bases, with 12 bases between. The CDR3 protein is CASSQPGRADTQYF. The CDR3 region has the DNA TGCGCCAGCAGCCAACCCGGCCGCGCCGATACGCAGTATTTT.

The J gene is TRBJ2-2, the V gene TRBV4-1, with 9 bases that match TRBD2. The germline gives CDR1 MGHRA, CDR2 YSYEKL. This CDR3 contains 16 residues. V lost 5 bases and J lost 1; bases outside the gene matches: 5. The CDR3 protein is CASSTTSGGNTGELFF. The DNA of the CDR3 is TGCGCCAGCAGCACGACTAGCGGAGGGAACACCGGGGAGCTGTTTTTT.

This clonotype was picked up a small number of times. The chain combines TRBV5-1 with TRBJ2-2, with D perhaps matching TRBD1 (6 bases). Trimming removed 7 bases at V and 1 base at J, with 14 bases between. The CDR3 is 15 residues long. Germline loops: CDR1 SGHRS, CDR2 YFSETQ. The CDR3 is CASAPDRKNTGELFF. The DNA for the CDR3 is TGCGCCAGCGCACCCGACAGGAAGAACACCGGGGAGCTGTTTTTT.

The chain couples TRBV4-2 to TRBJ2-1, with D unresolved. V was clipped by 1 base and J by 2 bases, with 6 bases between them. The CDR3 consists of 14 residues. Germline V lookup: CDR1 LGHNA, CDR2 YNFKEQ. CDR3 nucleotides: TGTGCCAGCAGCCAAGTTAGCCCCTACAATGAGCAGTTCTTC. Its protein is CASSQVSPYNEQFF.

In this sample, this clonotype turned up a few times. The chain joins TRBV6-5 to TRBJ1-1, with D possibly matching TRBD1 (6 bases). CDR3 length: 17 amino acids. Germline V gene lookup returns CDR1 MNHEY and CDR2 SVGAGI. Trimming took off 0 bases at V and 3 bases at J, with 17 bases between the two ends. The CDR3 here is CASSYSLWRGHDTEAFF. Written as DNA, the CDR3 is TGTGCCAGCAGTTACTCACTGTGGCGGGGGCACGACACTGAAGCTTTCTTT.

This clonotype was seen a handful of times. This chain uses TRBV6-5 with TRBJ2-1, with 10 nucleotides matching TRBD2. This CDR3 is 14 amino acids long. The germline V gene encodes CDR1 MNHEY and CDR2 SVGAGI. Trimming took 8 bases from V and 6 from J; bases not matched to a gene: 7. In nucleotides, the CDR3 is TGTGCCAGCGCTCCAAAGCGGGGGGGCAATGAGCAGTTCTTC. It is translated as CASAPKRGGNEQFF.

This clonotype was counted only a few times. The chain is built from TRBV27 and TRBJ1-1; no clear D. V lost 4 bases and J 5 bases, leaving 20 bases between the germline ends. Germline V lookup: CDR1 MNHEY, CDR2 SMNVEV (reference sequence). The CDR3 totals 16 residues. The CDR3 is CASSSSTGVVGTEAFF. As DNA, the CDR3 is TGTGCCAGCAGTTCGTCAACCGGGGTCGTGGGGACTGAAGCTTTCTTT.

This clonotype was seen a handful of times. This chain joins TRBV7-2 and TRBJ2-1; TRBD1 matches 10 bases. The CDR3 loop spans 18 amino acids. After removal of 5 bases from V and 3 bases from J, the junction contained 13 bases not matched to a gene. Germline CDR1 SGHTA, CDR2 FQGNSA. DNA of the CDR3: TGTGCCAGCAGCCCTCCGGGACAGGGGTTCTCAAACTACAATGAGCAGTTCTTC. This codes for CASSPPGQGFSNYNEQFF.

The chain links TRBV9 to TRBJ1-1; possibly TRBD1 for D (5 bases). CDR3 length: 12 amino acids. V lost 0 bases and J 7 bases, leaving 7 bases between the germline ends. From germline, CDR1 is SGDLS and CDR2 YYNGEE. As DNA, the CDR3 is TGTGCCAGCAGCGTAGATGGGGGTGAAGCTTTCTTT. It specifies CASSVDGGEAFF.

This clonotype turned up a few times. This chain connects TRBV20-1 to TRBJ2-5; perhaps TRBD2 as D (7 bases). CDR1 DFQATT and CDR2 SNEGSKA come from the germline V gene (reference sequence). The CDR3 extends over 14 amino acids. V dropped 5 bases and J dropped 2 bases, with 15 bases sitting between them. The chain's CDR3 is CSAGGGPGQETQYF. CDR3 coding DNA: TGCAGTGCTGGGGGGGGGCCGGGACAAGAGACCCAGTACTTC.

The chain uses TRBV10-3 and TRBJ2-7; D ambiguous. Germline V CDR1 and CDR2: ENHRY, SYGVKD. The CDR3 runs 14 residues. Trimming cost V 4 bases and J 7 bases, with 17 bases left between them. CDR3 bases: TGTGCCATCAGTGTAGGAAGCTCCTACAATGAGCAGTACTTC. It is translated as CAISVGSSYNEQYF.

This clonotype has more than one count but fewer than ten. V gene TRBV5-1 combines with J gene TRBJ1-6; 7 bases agree with TRBD1. The CDR3 runs 15 residues. Germline V gives CDR1 SGHRS, CDR2 YFSETQ. With 0 bases clipped from V and 9 bases from J, the junction kept 6 bases outside the gene matches. CDR3 sequence: CASSLETGKGSPLHF. The CDR3, as DNA: TGCGCCAGCAGCTTGGAGACAGGGAAAGGTTCACCCCTCCACTTT.

V and J are TRBV5-1 and TRBJ2-1; 9 bases match TRBD2. With 2 bases clipped from V and 6 bases from J, the junction kept 9 bases outside the gene matches. Germline-derived CDR1 and CDR2 are SGHRS and YFSETQ. The CDR3 covers 16 residues. In DNA, the CDR3 is TGCGCCAGCAGCTTTCGCGGGGGGGCTTTTTCCAATGAGCAGTTCTTC. As protein: CASSFRGGAFSNEQFF. The whole variable domain, filled in from reference TRBV5-1 and TRBJ2-1, reads KAGVTQTPRYLIKTRGQQVTLSCSPISGHRSVSWYQQTPGQGLQFLFEYFSETQRNKGNFPGRFSGRQFSNSRSEMNVSTLELGDSALYLCASSFRGGAFSNEQFFGPGTRLTVL.

The chain has TRBV12-3 or TRBV12-4 and TRBJ1-5; the D gene is possibly TRBD1 (6 bases). The CDR3 spans 14 residues. Between the trimmed V and J ends, which lost 4 bases and 7 bases, there was a span of 14 bases. This CDR3 is CASSSRRGRQPQHF. In DNA form, the CDR3 reads TGTGCCAGCAGTTCGCGCAGGGGTCGGCAGCCCCAGCATTTT.

As to this clonotype: Its ends do not fully match the called genes, so a read error is possible. The chain carries TRBV5-1 and TRBJ2-1; 8 bases agree with TRBD2. Germline assignment: CDR1 SGHRS and CDR2 YFSETQ. The CDR3 runs to 16 residues. This CDR3 reads CASSRTGTSGNNEQFF. CDR3 coding DNA: TGTGCCAGCAGCCGGACCGGGACTAGTGGGAACAATGAGCAGTTCTTC.

The genes are TRBV7-2 and TRBJ2-5; 11 bases agree with TRBD2. The CDR3 loop spans 15 amino acids. Germline CDR1 is SGHTA and CDR2 is FQGNSA. Germline trimming cut 5 bases from V and 11 bases from J; bases unmatched to any gene: 13. The CDR3: CASSNSGGASDEQYF. CDR3 coding DNA: TGTGCCAGCAGCAATAGCGGGGGGGCCTCTGATGAGCAGTACTTC.

Points on this clonotype: The junction and the germline gene differ at one end; a read error may be behind it. The chain is built from TRBV20-1 and TRBJ1-1, with 7 positions matching TRBD1. Germline loops: CDR1 DFQATT, CDR2 SNEGSKA (reference sequence). CDR3 length: 12 residues. The CDR3 here is CSAGDREPEAFF. Here the CDR3 DNA reads TGCAGTGCTGGAGACAGGGAGCCTGAAGCTTTCTTT.

The sample holds a few counts of this clonotype. The J gene is TRBJ2-7, the V gene TRBV11-2, with 12 bases that match TRBD1. The junction had 4 bases not matched to a gene; V was cut back by 3 bases and J by 4 bases. The CDR3 loop spans 15 amino acids. CDR1 SGHAT and CDR2 FQNNGV come from the germline V gene. The CDR3 region has the DNA TGTGCCAGCAGCTTTGGGGACAGGGGGCAATACGAGCAGTACTTC. It specifies CASSFGDRGQYEQYF.

This clonotype came up many times. The V and J genes are TRBV12-3 or TRBV12-4 and TRBJ1-5; D is possibly TRBD1 (5 bases). The CDR3 contains 12 residues. Between the trimmed V and J ends, which lost 6 bases and 5 bases, there was a span of 8 bases. The CDR3 DNA sequence: TGTGCCAGCAGAGCAGGGTATCAGCCCCAGCATTTT. It translates to CASRAGYQPQHF.